The entry below gives a single T cell receptor beta chain sequence along with its context. Stated treatment: randomized to nivolumab then ipilimumab (arm A) or the reverse (arm B). This entry is derived from a study of sequential checkpoint blockade in melanoma. On the study more broadly: After both sequences, patients received maintenance nivolumab.

Here immunoSEQ multiplex PCR was the method, and the copy in TCRdb shows in-frame clones only, minus some. The sample lists around 9,100 clones, approximately 56% occurring once. J was trimmed by 6 bases and V by 2 bases; bases with no gene match: 6. Germline lookup yields CDR1 MDHEN and CDR2 SYDVKM. This CDR3 has 15 residues. Specimen: CD8+ T cells sorted from blood (inferred from file names), collected from a patient given nivolumab and ipilimumab in sequence. The genes are TRBV28 and TRBJ2-5, with 10 bases lining up with TRBD1. The receptor was isolated from a human donor with melanoma. This chain's CDR3 is CASSLVWTGGQTQYF. In DNA form, the CDR3 reads TGTGCCAGCAGTTTAGTATGGACAGGGGGGCAGACCCAGTACTTC.